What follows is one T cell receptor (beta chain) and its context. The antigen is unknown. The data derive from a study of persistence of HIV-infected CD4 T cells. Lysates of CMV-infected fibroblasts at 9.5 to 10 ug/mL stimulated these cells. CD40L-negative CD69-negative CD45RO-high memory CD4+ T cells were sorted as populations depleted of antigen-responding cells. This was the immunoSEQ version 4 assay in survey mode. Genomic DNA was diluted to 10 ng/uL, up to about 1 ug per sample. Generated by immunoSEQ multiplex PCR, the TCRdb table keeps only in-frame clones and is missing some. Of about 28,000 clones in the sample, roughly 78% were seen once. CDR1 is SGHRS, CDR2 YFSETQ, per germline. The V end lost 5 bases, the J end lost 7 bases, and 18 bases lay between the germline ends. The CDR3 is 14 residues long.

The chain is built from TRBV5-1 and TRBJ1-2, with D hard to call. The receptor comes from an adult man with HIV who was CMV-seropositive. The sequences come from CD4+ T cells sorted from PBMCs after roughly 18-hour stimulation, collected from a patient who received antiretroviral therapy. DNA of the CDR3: TGCGCCAGCAGGTTGCAACAAAATTCGGGTGGCTACACCTTC. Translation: CASRLQQNSGGYTF.